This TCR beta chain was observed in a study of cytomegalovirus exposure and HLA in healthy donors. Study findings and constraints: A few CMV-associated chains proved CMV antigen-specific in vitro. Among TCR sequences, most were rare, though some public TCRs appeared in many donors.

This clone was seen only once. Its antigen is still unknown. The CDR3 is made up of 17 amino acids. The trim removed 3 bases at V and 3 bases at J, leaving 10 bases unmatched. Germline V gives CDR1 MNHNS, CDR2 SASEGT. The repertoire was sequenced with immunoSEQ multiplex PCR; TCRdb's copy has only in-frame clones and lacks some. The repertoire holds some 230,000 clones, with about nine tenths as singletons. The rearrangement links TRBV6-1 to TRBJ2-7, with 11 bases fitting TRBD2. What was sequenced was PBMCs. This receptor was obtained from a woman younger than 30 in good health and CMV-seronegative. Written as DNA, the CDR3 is TGTGCCAGCAGTGACAGAGGACTAGCGGGCGGTGTCTACGAGCAGTACTTC. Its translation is CASSDRGLAGGVYEQYF.